This TCR beta chain was profiled in a study of T cell repertoires in cytomegalovirus infection. Study-wide context: CMV epitopes in the study were HLA-C-restricted (recently identified) and HLA-B-restricted (well studied). In public TCR beta signatures, there were indications of both CMV infection and matching HLA type. Whole-study findings and limits: Clonotypes of TCR beta that were HLA-C-restricted and CMV-specific dominated the ex vivo response. Carriers of CMV plus the relevant HLA were identified by cumulative public TCR beta family frequency.

Looked up from germline, CDR1 is SGHDT and CDR2 is YYEEEE. The CDR3 spans 17 residues. The J segment lost 4 bases and the V segment lost 3 bases, leaving 11 bases of the junction unmatched. This clonotype has more than one count but fewer than ten. Its antigen is currently unknown. TCRdb re-analysed the reads in MiXCR, keeping a single row per CDR3 protein. The sample carries 95,000 to 150,000 distinct CDR3 sequences, around 30% recorded once. Specimen: CD8+ T cells from cultured PBMCs, collected from culture after CMV antigen stimulation. The TCR was taken from a human donor in good health (CMV status not recorded). Some clones in this sample may be carry-over from other donors' samples. This rearrangement joins TRBV5-6 to TRBJ2-1; TRBD1 aligns across 9 bases. As DNA, the CDR3 is TGTGCCAGCAGCTACGGGCGGGACAGGGTCCGATACAATGAGCAGTTCTTC. Encoded protein: CASSYGRDRVRYNEQFF.